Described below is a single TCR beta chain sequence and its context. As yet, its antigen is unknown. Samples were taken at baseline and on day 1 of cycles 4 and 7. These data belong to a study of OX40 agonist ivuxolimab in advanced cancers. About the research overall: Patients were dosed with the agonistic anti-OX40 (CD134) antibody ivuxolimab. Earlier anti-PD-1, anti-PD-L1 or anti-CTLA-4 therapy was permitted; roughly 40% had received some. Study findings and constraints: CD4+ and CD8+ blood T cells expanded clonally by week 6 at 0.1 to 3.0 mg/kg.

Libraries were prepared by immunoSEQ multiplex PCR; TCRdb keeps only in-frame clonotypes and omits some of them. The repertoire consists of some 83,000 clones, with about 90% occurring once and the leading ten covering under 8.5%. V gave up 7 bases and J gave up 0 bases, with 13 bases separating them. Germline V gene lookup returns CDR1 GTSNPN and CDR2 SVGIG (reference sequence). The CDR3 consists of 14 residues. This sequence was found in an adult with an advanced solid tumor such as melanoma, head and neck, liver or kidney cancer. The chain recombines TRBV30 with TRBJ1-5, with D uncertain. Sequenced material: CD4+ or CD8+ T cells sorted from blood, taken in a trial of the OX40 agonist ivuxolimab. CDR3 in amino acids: CASGQENSNQPQHF. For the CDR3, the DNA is TGTGCCTCCGGGCAGGAGAATAGCAATCAGCCCCAGCATTTT.